The rows below give T cell receptor beta chains drawn from one sample of a study of cytomegalovirus exposure and HLA in healthy donors. Data came from immunoSEQ multiplex PCR; TCRdb stores just in-frame clones and leaves some out. This table has some 180,000 clones, approximately 80% appearing once. The material sequenced was PBMCs. The receptors originated from a man between 18 and 35 years old in good health and CMV-seronegative. Each CDR3 is given with its conserved first and last residue. A D gene is named only where the DNA matches it firmly. A row's size may be missing; if present it is once, few, many or a size class.

.,TRBJ2-1,.,TRBV5-1,TGCGCCAGCAGCTTGGACGACGGGAGCTCCTACAATGAGCAGTTCTTC,CASSLDDGSSYNEQFF
.,TRBJ2-1,.,TRBV18,TGTGCCAGCTCACTAAATCAGGCAGCCAACTACAATGAGCAGTTCTTC,CASSLNQAANYNEQFF
.,TRBJ2-3,TRBD2,TRBV11-1,TGTGCCAGCAGCCCTATCGGACTAGCGGCATCAGATACGCAGTATTTT,CASSPIGLAASDTQYF
.,TRBJ1-2,TRBD1,TRBV7-3,TGTGCCAGCTCCCCTGGGACAGGATATGGCTACACCTTC,CASSPGTGYGYTF
.,TRBJ1-2,.,TRBV2,TGTGCCAGCAGTGAAGAGGGGCCTAACTATGGCTACACCTTC,CASSEEGPNYGYTF
.,TRBJ2-7,TRBD1,TRBV28,TGTGCCAGCAGTTTAAGTCCGGGACAGGGGTACGAGCAGTACTTC,CASSLSPGQGYEQYF
.,TRBJ1-1,.,TRBV19,TGTGCCAGTAGTATCGCGAGAGGGACTGAAGCTTTCTTT,CASSIARGTEAFF
.,TRBJ1-5,.,TRBV30,TGTGCCTGGAGTGTACAGGCCCACCAGCCCCAGCATTTT,CAWSVQAHQPQHF
.,TRBJ2-2,TRBD2,TRBV10-1,TGCGCCAGCAGTGGGGCTCTAGCGGCCGGGGAGCTGTTTTTT,CASSGALAAGELFF
many,TRBJ2-7,.,TRBV6-6,TGTGCCAGCAGCCTCCAGGGTGCGTTCGAGCAGTACTTC,CASSLQGAFEQYF
.,TRBJ1-1,.,TRBV13,TGTGCCAGCAGGTCAAGCGCGTACACTGAAGCTTTCTTT,CASRSSAYTEAFF
.,TRBJ2-5,.,TRBV2,TGTGCCAGCACTGAAAAGGGGACTCTCATTGGGACCCAGTACTTC,CASTEKGTLIGTQYF
.,TRBJ1-1,TRBD1,TRBV15,TGTACCACCAGCAGACCAGACAGGGGGGACACTGAAGCTTTCTTT,CTTSRPDRGDTEAFF
.,TRBJ1-4,.,TRBV11-2,TGTGCCAGCAGGCTGGGGCCCACTAATGAAAAACTGTTTTTT,CASRLGPTNEKLFF
.,TRBJ1-2,.,TRBV28,TGTGCCAGCAGTTTTAAGAGATATGGCTACACCTTC,CASSFKRYGYTF
.,TRBJ1-2,.,TRBV27,TGTGCCAGCAGTTTACGGGGAAATAACTATGGCTACACCTTC,CASSLRGNNYGYTF
.,TRBJ2-1,.,TRBV5-1,TGCGCCAGCAGCTCCGGGAATTCGGTGACAAGCTCCTACAATGAGCAGTTCTTC,CASSSGNSVTSSYNEQFF
.,TRBJ1-1,.,TRBV19,TGTGCCAGTAGTTGGGGACAAGTGAACACTGAAGCTTTCTTT,CASSWGQVNTEAFF
.,TRBJ1-5,.,TRBV28,TGTGCCAGCAGCCCCCCACAGGCCAATCAGCCCCAGCATTTT,CASSPPQANQPQHF
.,TRBJ1-2,.,TRBV27,TGTGCCAGCAGTTTATCCCCCACTGTCTATGGCTACACCTTC,CASSLSPTVYGYTF
.,TRBJ1-1,.,TRBV9,TGTGCCAGCAGCGTAGCTCTCTTTGAGGGTTCTGAAGCTTTCTTT,CASSVALFEGSEAFF
.,TRBJ2-7,TRBD2,TRBV5-6,TGTGCCAGCAGCTTTGGGACTAGCGGGATGAGGGAGCAGTACTTC,CASSFGTSGMREQYF
.,TRBJ2-1,TRBD1,TRBV9,TGTGCCAGCAGCCCCCGGGACAGGGGGGCCAATGAGCAGTTCTTC,CASSPRDRGANEQFF
.,TRBJ1-5,TRBD1,TRBV27,TGTGCCAGCAGCCGTCTAACAGGGGACCAGCCCCAGCATTTT,CASSRLTGDQPQHF
.,TRBJ1-4,TRBD1,TRBV5-1,TGCGCCAGCAGCCGACCCGACAGGGCGAGTACTAATGAAAAACTGTTTTTT,CASSRPDRASTNEKLFF